This record covers a single T cell receptor beta chain. The target antigen is unknown. The CDR3 length is 16 residues. The trim removed 2 bases at V and 0 bases at J, leaving 5 bases unmatched. Looked up from germline, CDR1 is MNHEY and CDR2 is SVGAGI. The data were taken from a study of T cells after yellow fever vaccination. Study-wide results and limits: Post-booster repertoires contained most primary-vaccination clones again (around 97% CD4, around 88% CD8).

TCR cDNA was made by 5'RACE template switching, adding a universal primer site and UMIs. Using its own MiXCR run on the 5' RACE reads, TCRdb lists one record per CDR3 protein. The sample comprises about 550,000 distinct CDR3 sequences, approximately 21% of which are singletons, and 13% to 15% rests with the top ten. This rearrangement joins TRBV6-5 to TRBJ1-1, with 8 bases aligning to TRBD1. This clonotype was sampled from a man aged 25 to 40 who received the YFV17D yellow fever vaccine. The material was PBMCs, obtained 15 days after the yellow fever booster vaccination. This chain's CDR3 is CASSYRTGRMNTEAFF. CDR3 DNA: TGTGCCAGCAGTTACCGGACAGGGAGAATGAACACTGAAGCTTTCTTT.